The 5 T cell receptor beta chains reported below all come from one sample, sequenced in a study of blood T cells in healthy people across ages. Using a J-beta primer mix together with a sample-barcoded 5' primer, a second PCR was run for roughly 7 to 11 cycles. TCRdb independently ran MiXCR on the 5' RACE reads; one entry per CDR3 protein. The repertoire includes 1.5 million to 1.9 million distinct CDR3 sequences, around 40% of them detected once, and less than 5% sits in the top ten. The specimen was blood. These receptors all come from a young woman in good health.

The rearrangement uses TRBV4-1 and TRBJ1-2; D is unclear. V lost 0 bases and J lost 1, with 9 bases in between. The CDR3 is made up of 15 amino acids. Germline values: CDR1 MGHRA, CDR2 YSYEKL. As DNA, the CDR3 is TGCGCCAGCAGCCAAGACCAGACCTTTAACTATGGCTACACCTTC. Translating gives CASSQDQTFNYGYTF.

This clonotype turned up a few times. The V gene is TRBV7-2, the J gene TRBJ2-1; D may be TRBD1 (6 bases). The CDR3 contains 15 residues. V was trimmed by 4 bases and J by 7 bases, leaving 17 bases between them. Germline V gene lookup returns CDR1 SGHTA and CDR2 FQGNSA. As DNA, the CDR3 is TGTGCCAGCAGCTCAATGGGACACCCAGGGAATGAGCAGTTCTTC. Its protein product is CASSSMGHPGNEQFF.

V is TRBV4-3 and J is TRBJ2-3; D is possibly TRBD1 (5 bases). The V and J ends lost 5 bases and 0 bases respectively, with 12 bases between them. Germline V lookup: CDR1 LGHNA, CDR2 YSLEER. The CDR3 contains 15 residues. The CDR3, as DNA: TGCGCCAGCAGCACAATGACAGAGAGCACAGATACGCAGTATTTT. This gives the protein CASSTMTESTDTQYF.

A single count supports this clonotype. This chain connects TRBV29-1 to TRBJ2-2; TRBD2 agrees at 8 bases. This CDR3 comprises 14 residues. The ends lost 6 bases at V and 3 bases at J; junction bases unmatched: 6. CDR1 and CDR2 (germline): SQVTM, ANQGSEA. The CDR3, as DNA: TGCAGCGTGCCGGGACTAGTGTACACCGGGGAGCTGTTTTTT. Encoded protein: CSVPGLVYTGELFF.

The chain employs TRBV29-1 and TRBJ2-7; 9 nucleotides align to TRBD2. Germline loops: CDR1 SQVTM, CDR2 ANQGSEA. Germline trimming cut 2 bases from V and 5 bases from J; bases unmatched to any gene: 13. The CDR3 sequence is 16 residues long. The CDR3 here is CSVERPRRGGADEQYF. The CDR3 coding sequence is TGCAGCGTTGAACGCCCGAGGCGGGGGGGAGCCGACGAGCAGTACTTC.